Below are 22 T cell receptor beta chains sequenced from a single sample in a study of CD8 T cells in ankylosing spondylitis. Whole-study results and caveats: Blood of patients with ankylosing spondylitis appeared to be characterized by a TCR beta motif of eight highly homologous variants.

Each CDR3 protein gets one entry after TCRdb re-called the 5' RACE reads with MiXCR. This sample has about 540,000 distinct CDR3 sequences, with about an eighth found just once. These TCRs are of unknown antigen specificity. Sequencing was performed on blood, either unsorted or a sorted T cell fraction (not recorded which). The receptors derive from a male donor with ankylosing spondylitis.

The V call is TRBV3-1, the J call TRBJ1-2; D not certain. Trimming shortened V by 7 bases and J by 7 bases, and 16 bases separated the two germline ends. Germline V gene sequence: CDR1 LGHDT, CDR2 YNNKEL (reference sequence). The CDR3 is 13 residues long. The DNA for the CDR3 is TGTGCCAGCACCCCGGGAGGTCTACGTGGCTACACCTTC. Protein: CASTPGGLRGYTF. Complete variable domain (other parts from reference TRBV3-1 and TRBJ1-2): DTAVSQTPKYLVTQMGNDKSIKCEQNLGHDTMYWYKQDSKKFLKIMFSYNNKELIINETVPNRFSPKSPDKAHLNLHINSLELGDSAVYFCASTPGGLRGYTFGSGTRLTVV.

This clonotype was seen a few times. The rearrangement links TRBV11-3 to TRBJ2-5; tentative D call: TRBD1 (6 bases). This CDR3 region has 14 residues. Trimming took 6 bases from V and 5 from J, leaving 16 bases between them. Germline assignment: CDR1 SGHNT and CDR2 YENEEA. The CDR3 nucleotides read TGTGCCAGCAGTACAGGGCGATCCAGGGAGACCCAGTACTTC. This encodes CASSTGRSRETQYF.

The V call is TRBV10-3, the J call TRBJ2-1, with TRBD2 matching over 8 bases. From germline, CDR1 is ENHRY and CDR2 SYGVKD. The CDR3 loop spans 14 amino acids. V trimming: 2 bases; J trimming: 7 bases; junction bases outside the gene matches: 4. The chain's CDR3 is CAISEAAGENEQFF. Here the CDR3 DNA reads TGTGCCATCAGTGAGGCAGCGGGAGAGAATGAGCAGTTCTTC.

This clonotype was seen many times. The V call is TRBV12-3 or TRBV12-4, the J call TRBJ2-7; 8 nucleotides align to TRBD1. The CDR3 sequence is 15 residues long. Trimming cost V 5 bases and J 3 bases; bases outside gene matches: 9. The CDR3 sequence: CASSTTTGVGYEQYF. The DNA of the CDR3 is TGTGCCAGCAGTACTACGACAGGGGTCGGCTACGAGCAGTACTTC.

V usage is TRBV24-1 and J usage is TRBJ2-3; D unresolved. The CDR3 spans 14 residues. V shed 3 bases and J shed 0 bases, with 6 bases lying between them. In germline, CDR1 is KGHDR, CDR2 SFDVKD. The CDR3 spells CATSDATSTDTQYF. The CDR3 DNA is TGTGCCACCAGTGATGCGACTAGCACAGATACGCAGTATTTT.

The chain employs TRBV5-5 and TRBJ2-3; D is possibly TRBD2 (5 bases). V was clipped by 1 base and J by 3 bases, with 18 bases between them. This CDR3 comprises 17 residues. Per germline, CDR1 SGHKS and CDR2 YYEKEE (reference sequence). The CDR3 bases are TGTGCCAGCAGCTTGTTACCGTCTTCAAGGAGGACAGATACGCAGTATTTT. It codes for CASSLLPSSRRTDTQYF.

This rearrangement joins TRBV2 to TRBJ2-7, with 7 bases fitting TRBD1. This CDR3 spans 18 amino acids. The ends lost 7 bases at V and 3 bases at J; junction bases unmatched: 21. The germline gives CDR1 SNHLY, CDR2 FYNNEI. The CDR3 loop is CASTQPAGGLRKIYEQYV. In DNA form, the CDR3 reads TGTGCCAGCACCCAACCCGCAGGGGGATTGAGGAAAATCTACGAGCAGTACGTC.

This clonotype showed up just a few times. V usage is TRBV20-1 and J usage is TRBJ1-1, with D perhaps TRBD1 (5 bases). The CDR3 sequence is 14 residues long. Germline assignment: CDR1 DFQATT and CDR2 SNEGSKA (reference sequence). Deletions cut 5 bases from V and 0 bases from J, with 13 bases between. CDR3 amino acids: CSAPDMGLNTEAFF. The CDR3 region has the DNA TGCAGTGCTCCGGACATGGGATTGAACACTGAAGCTTTCTTT.

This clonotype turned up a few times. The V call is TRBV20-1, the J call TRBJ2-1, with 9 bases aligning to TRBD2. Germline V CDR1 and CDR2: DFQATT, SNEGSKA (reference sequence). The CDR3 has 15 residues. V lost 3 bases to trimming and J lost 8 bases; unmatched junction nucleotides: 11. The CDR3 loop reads CSASHSGLASYEQFF. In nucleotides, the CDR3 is TGCAGTGCTAGCCACTCGGGACTAGCTTCCTATGAGCAGTTCTTC.

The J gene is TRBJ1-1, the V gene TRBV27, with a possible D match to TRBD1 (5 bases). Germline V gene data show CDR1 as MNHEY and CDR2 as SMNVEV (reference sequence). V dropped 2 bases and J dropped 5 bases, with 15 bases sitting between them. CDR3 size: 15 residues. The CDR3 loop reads CASSLMGQIGTEAFF. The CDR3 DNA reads TGTGCCAGCAGTTTAATGGGGCAGATAGGGACTGAAGCTTTCTTT.

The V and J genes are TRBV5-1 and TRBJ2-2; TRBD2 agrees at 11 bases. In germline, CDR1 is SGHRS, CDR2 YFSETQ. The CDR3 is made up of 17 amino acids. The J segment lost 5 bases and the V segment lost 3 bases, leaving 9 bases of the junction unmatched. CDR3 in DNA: TGCGCCAGCAGCTCCCCTCGCACTAGCGGGAGAACCGGGGAGCTGTTTTTT. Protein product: CASSSPRTSGRTGELFF.

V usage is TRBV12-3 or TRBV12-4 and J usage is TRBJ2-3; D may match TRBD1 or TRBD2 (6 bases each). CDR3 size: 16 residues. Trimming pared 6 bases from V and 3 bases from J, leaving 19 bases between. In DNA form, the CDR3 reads TGTGCCAGCAGCCCAAGCGCGGCGGGACATACAGATACGCAGTATTTT. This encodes CASSPSAAGHTDTQYF.

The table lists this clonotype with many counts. The CDR3 DNA follows: TGCGCCAGCAGCCAAGATGATTCGAGTGACTATGGCTACACCTTC. Its translation: CASSQDDSSDYGYTF. The V call is TRBV4-1, the J call TRBJ1-2; no firm D call. This CDR3 has 15 amino acids. Germline CDR1 MGHRA, CDR2 YSYEKL. The V end lost 0 bases, the J end lost 3 bases, and 11 bases lay between the germline ends.

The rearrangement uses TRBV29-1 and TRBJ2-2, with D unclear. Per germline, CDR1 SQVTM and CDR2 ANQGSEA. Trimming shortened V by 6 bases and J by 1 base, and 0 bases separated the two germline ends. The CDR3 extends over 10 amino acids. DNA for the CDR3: TGCAGCGTGAACACCGGGGAGCTGTTTTTT. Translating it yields CSVNTGELFF.

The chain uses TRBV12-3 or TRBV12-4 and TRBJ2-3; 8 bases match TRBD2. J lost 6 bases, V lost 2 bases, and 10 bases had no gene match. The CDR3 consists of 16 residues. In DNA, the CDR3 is TGTGCCAGCAGTTTATTAGCGGGCGGGAGGTTTGATACGCAGTATTTT. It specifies CASSLLAGGRFDTQYF.

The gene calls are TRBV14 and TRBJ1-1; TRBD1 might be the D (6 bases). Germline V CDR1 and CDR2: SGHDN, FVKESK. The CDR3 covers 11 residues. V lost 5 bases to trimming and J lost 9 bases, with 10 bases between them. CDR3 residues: CASSYRDKAFF. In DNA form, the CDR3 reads TGTGCCAGCAGCTACCGGGACAAAGCTTTCTTT. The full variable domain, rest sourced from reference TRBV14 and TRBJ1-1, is EAGVTQFPSHSVIEKGQTVTLRCDPISGHDNLYWYRRVMGKEIKFLLHFVKESKQDESGMPNNRFLAERTGGTYSTLKVQPAELEDSGVYFCASSYRDKAFFGQGTRLTVV.

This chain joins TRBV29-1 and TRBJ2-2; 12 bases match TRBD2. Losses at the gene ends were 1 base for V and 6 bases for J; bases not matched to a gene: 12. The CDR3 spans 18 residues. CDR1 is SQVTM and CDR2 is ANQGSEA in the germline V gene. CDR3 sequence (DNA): TGCAGCGTTGAAGCAGCGAGGCGACTAGCGGGAGACCCCGGGGAGCTGTTTTTT. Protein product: CSVEAARRLAGDPGELFF.

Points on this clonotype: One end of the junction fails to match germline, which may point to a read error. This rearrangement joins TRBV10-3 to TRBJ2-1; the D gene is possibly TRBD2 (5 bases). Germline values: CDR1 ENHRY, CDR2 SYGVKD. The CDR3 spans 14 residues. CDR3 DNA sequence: TGTGCCATCAGTTTTAGTAGCGACTACAATGAGCAGCTCTTC. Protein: CAISFSSDYNEQLF.

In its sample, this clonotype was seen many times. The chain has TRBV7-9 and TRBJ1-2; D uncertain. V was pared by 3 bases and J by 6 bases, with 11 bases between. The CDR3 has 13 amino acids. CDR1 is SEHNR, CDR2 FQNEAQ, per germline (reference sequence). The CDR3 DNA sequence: TGTGCCAGCAGCTTTACGGCGACCGATGGCTACACCTTC. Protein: CASSFTATDGYTF.

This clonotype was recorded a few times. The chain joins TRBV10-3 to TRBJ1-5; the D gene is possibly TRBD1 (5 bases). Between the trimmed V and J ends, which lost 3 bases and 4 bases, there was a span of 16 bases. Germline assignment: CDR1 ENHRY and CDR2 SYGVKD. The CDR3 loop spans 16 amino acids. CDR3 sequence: CAISDPIGGGNQPQHF. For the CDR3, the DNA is TGTGCCATCAGTGACCCGATTGGGGGTGGTAATCAGCCCCAGCATTTT.

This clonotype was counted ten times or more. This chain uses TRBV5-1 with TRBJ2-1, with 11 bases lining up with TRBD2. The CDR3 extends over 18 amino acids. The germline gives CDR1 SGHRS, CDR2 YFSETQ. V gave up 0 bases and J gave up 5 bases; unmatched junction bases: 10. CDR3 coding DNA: TGCGCCAGCAGCTTGGCTATTGTAGCGGGAGGGCCTCACAATGAGCAGTTCTTC. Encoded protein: CASSLAIVAGGPHNEQFF. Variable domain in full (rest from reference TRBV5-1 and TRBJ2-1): KAGVTQTPRYLIKTRGQQVTLSCSPISGHRSVSWYQQTPGQGLQFLFEYFSETQRNKGNFPGRFSGRQFSNSRSEMNVSTLELGDSALYLCASSLAIVAGGPHNEQFFGPGTRLTVL.

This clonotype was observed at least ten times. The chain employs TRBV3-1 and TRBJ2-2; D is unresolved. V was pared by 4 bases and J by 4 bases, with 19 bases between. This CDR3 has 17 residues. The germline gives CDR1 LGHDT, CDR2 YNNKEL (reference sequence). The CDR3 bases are TGTGCCAGCAGCCCGAATCGTGCGGCTTTAAGCACCGGGGAGCTGTTTTTT. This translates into CASSPNRAALSTGELFF.